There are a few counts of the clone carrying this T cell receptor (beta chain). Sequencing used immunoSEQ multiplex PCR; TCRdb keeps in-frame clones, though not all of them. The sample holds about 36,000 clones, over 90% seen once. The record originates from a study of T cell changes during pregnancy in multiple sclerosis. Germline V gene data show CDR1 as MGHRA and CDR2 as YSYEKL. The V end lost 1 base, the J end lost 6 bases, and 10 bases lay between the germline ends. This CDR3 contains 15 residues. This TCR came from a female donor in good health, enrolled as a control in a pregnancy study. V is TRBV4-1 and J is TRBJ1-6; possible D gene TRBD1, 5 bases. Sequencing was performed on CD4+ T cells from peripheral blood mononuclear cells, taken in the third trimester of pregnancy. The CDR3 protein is CASSQAAGFNSPLHF. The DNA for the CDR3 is TGCGCCAGCAGCCAAGCGGCAGGGTTTAATTCACCCCTCCACTTT.